The clone carrying this T cell receptor beta chain was counted between two and nine times. Its specificity is unknown. This specimen belongs to a study of identical twins. Points from the study as a whole: A partial confounding effect on zero-insertion analyses could come from invariant MAIT and iNKT cells. Findings came from cross-sectional statistics, without long-term follow-up of donors. Twin-shared out-of-frame alpha sequences were enriched for low generation probability.

Trimming cost V 8 bases and J 7 bases; bases outside gene matches: 13. The CDR3 is 15 residues long. TCRdb redid the calling of the 5' RACE reads with MiXCR, one entry per CDR3 protein. The sample consists of about 530,000 distinct CDR3 sequences, more than 20% of them appearing once. These sequences were also reported in another study, on yellow fever vaccine responses in identical twins.

The gene calls are TRBV12-3 or TRBV12-4 and TRBJ2-1; TRBD1 matches 8 bases. Sequencing was done on a sample of CD4+ T cells sorted from blood. The TCR originated in a woman under 30 in good health. CDR3 amino acids: CASRTSRDRPNEQFF. The CDR3 nucleotides read TGTGCCAGCCGCACCAGTCGGGACAGGCCTAATGAGCAGTTCTTC.